This note documents a single T cell receptor beta chain sequence. There is no known antigen for this receptor. The input lacks base qualities; no much larger clone sits a single base away. This sample is drawn from a study of T cell repertoires in cytomegalovirus infection (dated by TCRdb to the late 2010s). Study-wide context: Peptide stimulations targeted recently identified HLA-C-restricted CMV epitopes, whose presentation resists viral immunomodulation, together with well-studied HLA-B-restricted epitopes. Donor HLA type was relevant to the analysis, as public TCR beta signatures indicated carriage of CMV infection together with the matching HLA type.

Overall study outcomes, separate from this receptor: Cumulative frequency of public TCR beta family members discriminated carriers of CMV infection plus the relevant HLA type in this cohort and an independent roughly 320-donor cohort. The ex vivo response was dominated by HLA-C-restricted CMV-specific TCR beta clonotypes, which also provided the single most frequent clonotype in two of eight donors.

The treatment or condition label of this sample denotes: in vitro stimulation with specific CMV peptide epitopes to enrich CMV-specific T cells. TCRdb shows the sequencer as Illumina HiSeq 1500. TCRdb ran its own pipeline on the public reads, namely fastp trimming at Q25 and MiXCR clone calling, and kept in-frame beta chains. For every CDR3 protein sequence, its rows merge into one entry that carries the most common genes and DNA. The sample includes some 220,000 distinct CDR3 sequences, with approximately 38% observed a single time. More than 50% of the sample is in the top ten clones. This clonotype originated in a human donor in good health (CMV status not recorded). Some clones in this sample may be carry-over from other donors' samples. Source: CD8+ T cells from cultured PBMCs, taken from culture after CMV antigen stimulation.

The CDR3 protein sequence reads: CASSLRGAMNTEAFF. The nucleotide sequence is given as TGTGCCAGCAGCTTGAGAGGGGCTATGAACACTGAAGCTTTCTTT. The chain uses TRBV5-5 and TRBJ1-1; the D segment could be TRBD1, given 5 matching bases. V sheds 1 base and J sheds 0 bases, leaving 10 bases between their ends. From the germline V gene (reference sequence), CDR1 is SGHKS and CDR2 is YYEKEE. The CDR3 runs 15 residues from the cysteine to the phenylalanine. Of all the DNA, just the CDR3 is kept, 45 bases in frame from base 1.